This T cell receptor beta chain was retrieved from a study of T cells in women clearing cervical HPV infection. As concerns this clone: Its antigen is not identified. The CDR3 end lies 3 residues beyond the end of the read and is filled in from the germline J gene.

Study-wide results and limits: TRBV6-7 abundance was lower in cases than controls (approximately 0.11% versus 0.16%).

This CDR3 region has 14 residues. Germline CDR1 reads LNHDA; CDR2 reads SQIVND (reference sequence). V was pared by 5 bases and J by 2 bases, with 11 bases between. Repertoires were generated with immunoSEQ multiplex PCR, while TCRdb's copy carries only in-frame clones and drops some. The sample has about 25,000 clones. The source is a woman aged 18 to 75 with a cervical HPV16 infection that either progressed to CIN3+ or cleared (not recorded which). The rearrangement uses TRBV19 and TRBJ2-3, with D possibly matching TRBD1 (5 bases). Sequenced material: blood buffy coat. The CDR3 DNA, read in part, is TGTGCCAGTAGTCCGACAGTTGACACAGATACG. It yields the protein CASSPTVDTDT. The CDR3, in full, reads CASSPTVDTDTQYF.